Below are 25 T cell receptor beta chains sequenced from a single sample in a study of cytomegalovirus exposure and HLA in healthy donors. Sequencing used immunoSEQ multiplex PCR; TCRdb keeps in-frame clones, though not all of them. The sample shows 200,000 to 250,000 clones, approximately 83% of them seen only once. Sequenced sample: PBMCs. These TCRs come from a woman in her twenties or thirties in good health and CMV-seropositive.

V is TRBV10-3 and J is TRBJ1-5; 8 bases align to TRBD1. The CDR3 loop spans 14 amino acids. With 10 bases clipped from V and 0 bases from J, the junction kept 5 bases outside the gene matches. Germline lookup yields CDR1 ENHRY and CDR2 SYGVKD. CDR3 residues: CATGGSNSNQPQHF. The CDR3 bases are TGTGCCACAGGGGGCAGCAATAGCAATCAGCCCCAGCATTTT.

V gene TRBV2 combines with J gene TRBJ1-5, with D possibly matching TRBD1 (5 bases). Trimming removed 5 bases at V and 6 bases at J, with 20 bases between. Germline CDR1 reads SNHLY; CDR2 reads FYNNEI. This CDR3 has 16 residues. The DNA of the CDR3 is TGTGCCAGCAGTTGGACCAGGCCGGGGGACGGTCAGCCCCAGCATTTT. This codes for CASSWTRPGDGQPQHF.

J is TRBJ2-7 and V is TRBV29-1; TRBD1 is a possible D gene (5 bases). The germline V and J ends were trimmed by 2 bases and 6 bases, with 17 bases remaining between them. CDR3 length: 14 amino acids. Germline CDR1 and CDR2: SQVTM and ANQGSEA. CDR3 nucleotides: TGCAGCGTTGAACAAGGTCAGGGTGATGGCGAGCAGTACTTC. This sequence encodes CSVEQGQGDGEQYF.

The chain has TRBV19 and TRBJ2-6, with D maybe TRBD1 (5 bases). Germline V lookup: CDR1 LNHDA, CDR2 SQIVND (reference sequence). V was cut by 3 bases and J by 3 bases, with 9 bases left in between. There are 15 residues in the CDR3. In DNA form, the CDR3 reads TGTGCCAGTAGTATTACACAGGATGGGGCCAACGTCCTGACTTTC. It is translated as CASSITQDGANVLTF.

The DNA of the CDR3 is TGTGCCAGCATCCCTCTGGGGGACAGGGGGAATCAGCCCCAGCATTTT. Amino acids: CASIPLGDRGNQPQHF. The rearrangement joins TRBV7-2 to TRBJ1-5; 11 bases map to TRBD1. Germline CDR1 and CDR2: SGHTA and FQGNSA. The junction had 9 bases not matched to a gene; V was cut back by 7 bases and J by 4 bases. The CDR3 runs to 16 residues.

This chain links TRBV19 with TRBJ1-2, with D tentatively TRBD1 (6 bases). V shed 4 bases and J shed 9 bases, with 12 bases lying between them. CDR1 is LNHDA and CDR2 is SQIVND in the germline V gene (reference sequence). This CDR3 has 12 amino acids. CDR3 amino acids: CASSNRDGSYTF. CDR3 nucleotide sequence: TGTGCCAGTAGTAACAGGGATGGTAGCTACACCTTC.

The chain links TRBV15 to TRBJ1-2; D remains ambiguous. Germline values: CDR1 LNHNV, CDR2 YYDKDF (reference sequence). The germline V and J ends were trimmed by 1 base and 1 base, with 10 bases remaining between them. There are 15 residues in the CDR3. The CDR3 bases are TGTGCCACCAGCAGAGGACCGCCGGTTAACTATGGCTACACCTTC. Its translation is CATSRGPPVNYGYTF.

This clone has just a few counts. V gene TRBV19 combines with J gene TRBJ1-2, with 8 bases lining up with TRBD1. The CDR3 sequence is 17 residues long. The V gene's germline CDR1 is LNHDA and CDR2 SQIVND (reference sequence). Unmatched junction bases numbered 16, after V lost 6 bases and J lost 4 bases. Here the CDR3 reads CASRGSTRTGLFYGYTF. The CDR3, as DNA: TGTGCCAGTAGAGGGAGTACTCGGACAGGGCTCTTCTATGGCTACACCTTC.

The chain employs TRBV27 and TRBJ1-5; D is uncertain. Per germline, CDR1 MNHEY and CDR2 SMNVEV (reference sequence). Trimming took off 8 bases at V and 0 bases at J, with 32 bases between the two ends. The CDR3 extends over 21 amino acids. CDR3 nucleotide sequence: TGTGCCAGCCGTCAAAATTGGGTCGGTCCCACCCCTCGACATAGCAATCAGCCCCAGCATTTT. Amino acid sequence: CASRQNWVGPTPRHSNQPQHF.

This chain uses TRBV7-6 with TRBJ2-3; 13 nucleotides match TRBD2. CDR3 size: 19 residues. The V and J ends lost 5 bases and 1 base, in that order; junction bases with no gene match: 12. CDR1 is SGHVS, CDR2 FNYEAQ, per germline. The CDR3 loop reads CASSPSSGLAGWGTDTQYF. DNA of the CDR3: TGTGCCAGCAGCCCTAGCTCGGGACTAGCGGGGTGGGGCACAGATACGCAGTATTTT.

The chain is built from TRBV15 and TRBJ2-6; D not certain. Germline CDR1 LNHNV, CDR2 YYDKDF (reference sequence). Trimming left V 0 bases short and J 5 bases short, with 11 bases between. This CDR3 is 16 amino acids long. The CDR3 DNA follows: TGTGCCACCAGCAGAGATCATTCCCTCTGGGCCAACGTCCTGACTTTC. Translating gives CATSRDHSLWANVLTF. Variable domain in full (rest from reference TRBV15 and TRBJ2-6): DAMVIQNPRYQVTQFGKPVTLSCSQTLNHNVMYWYQQKSSQAPKLLFHYYDKDFNNEADTPDNFQSRRPNTSFCFLDIRSPGLGDTAMYLCATSRDHSLWANVLTFGAGSRLTVL.

This chain joins TRBV18 and TRBJ2-2; D gene unclear. V dropped 6 bases and J dropped 5 bases, with 7 bases sitting between them. The CDR3 consists of 12 residues. CDR1 is KGHSH, CDR2 LQKENI, per germline. This CDR3 is CASSLVTGELFF. The CDR3, as DNA: TGTGCCAGCTCTTTGGTTACCGGGGAGCTGTTTTTT.

The V gene is TRBV30, the J gene TRBJ2-7; D is undetermined. Germline CDR1 and CDR2: GTSNPN and SVGIG (reference sequence). The germline V and J ends were trimmed by 1 base and 4 bases, with 11 bases remaining between them. The CDR3 contains 13 residues. CDR3 nucleotides: TGTGCCTGGAGTGCAACAACCCCTTACGAGCAGTACTTC. It yields the protein CAWSATTPYEQYF.

This sequence joins TRBV20-1 and TRBJ1-2, with a possible D match to TRBD1 (5 bases). CDR1 DFQATT and CDR2 SNEGSKA come from the germline V gene (reference sequence). Trimming took 0 bases from V and 13 from J, leaving 12 bases between them. The CDR3 contains 11 residues. The CDR3 loop reads CSARDRGSSTF. The CDR3 nucleotides are TGCAGTGCTAGAGATCGGGGCAGTTCCACCTTC.

The J gene is TRBJ2-3, the V gene TRBV9; tentative D call: TRBD2 (6 bases). CDR1 and CDR2 (germline): SGDLS, YYNGEE. The ends were cut back, 3 bases at V and 3 bases at J, with 14 bases in the middle. The CDR3 is 15 residues long. This CDR3 is CASSEHRSGTDTQYF. The CDR3 nucleotides read TGTGCCAGCAGCGAGCATAGAAGCGGGACAGATACGCAGTATTTT.

The chain has TRBV30 and TRBJ1-4; D is possibly TRBD1 (5 bases). From germline, CDR1 is GTSNPN and CDR2 SVGIG (reference sequence). Trimming removed 4 bases from V and 3 bases from J, with 9 bases in between. The CDR3 is 13 amino acids. Here the CDR3 reads CAWTGPANEKLFF. For the CDR3, the DNA is TGTGCCTGGACGGGGCCGGCTAATGAAAAACTGTTTTTT.

This chain connects TRBV7-8 to TRBJ1-2; D is perhaps TRBD1 (5 bases). V was trimmed by 10 bases and J by 6 bases, leaving 18 bases between them. This CDR3 comprises 13 residues. CDR1 and CDR2 (germline): SGHVS, FQNEAQ. CDR3 loop: CAIVTGEGNGYTF. The DNA of the CDR3 is TGTGCCATAGTAACGGGGGAGGGCAATGGCTACACCTTC.

The chain couples TRBV14 to TRBJ1-2; the D is unclear. V was clipped by 0 bases and J by 5 bases, with 10 bases between them. Germline loops: CDR1 SGHDN, CDR2 FVKESK. The CDR3 consists of 14 residues. In DNA form, the CDR3 reads TGTGCCAGCAGCCAAGATCTTGACTTTTATGGCTACACCTTC. Translated: CASSQDLDFYGYTF.

The rearrangement links TRBV29-1 to TRBJ1-2, with D unresolved. Germline-derived CDR1 and CDR2 are SQVTM and ANQGSEA. Trimming took off 6 bases at V and 5 bases at J, with 10 bases between the two ends. The CDR3 loop spans 11 amino acids. In DNA form, the CDR3 reads TGCAGCGTCCACGGACGTTATGGCTACACCTTC. This gives the protein CSVHGRYGYTF.

In DNA, the CDR3 is TGTGCCAGCAGTGTTTCGTGGGGCCAAGAGACCCAGTACTTC. This translates into CASSVSWGQETQYF. The rearrangement uses TRBV2 and TRBJ2-5; no clear D gene. The germline V gene encodes CDR1 SNHLY and CDR2 FYNNEI. This CDR3 has 14 amino acids. The V gene lost 4 bases and the J gene lost 1 base, with 10 bases spanning the gap.

This chain uses TRBV6-1 with TRBJ2-2, with unresolved D. Germline CDR1 is MNHNS and CDR2 is SASEGT. The CDR3 is 16 residues long. Trimming left V 4 bases short and J 2 bases short, with 14 bases between. The CDR3 coding sequence is TGTGCCAGCAGTGTCCAAGTGACTCCTAACACCGGGGAGCTGTTTTTT. Encoded protein: CASSVQVTPNTGELFF.

The V call is TRBV30, the J call TRBJ1-1; D is perhaps TRBD1 (5 bases). Per the germline V gene, CDR1 is GTSNPN and CDR2 is SVGIG (reference sequence). The CDR3 spans 15 residues. V lost 4 bases and J lost 1, with 16 bases in between. The CDR3 is CAWNRDPKGNTEAFF. CDR3 DNA sequence: TGTGCCTGGAACCGGGACCCTAAAGGGAACACTGAAGCTTTCTTT. The full variable domain, its missing parts supplied by reference TRBV30 and TRBJ1-1, is SQTIHQWPATLVQPVGSPLSLECTVEGTSNPNLYWYRQAAGRGLQLLFYSVGIGQISSEVPQNLSASRPQDRQFILSSKKLLLSDSGFYLCAWNRDPKGNTEAFFGQGTRLTVV.

This clone was picked up one time. The chain carries TRBV28 and TRBJ2-7; 10 bases are a match to TRBD2. From germline, CDR1 is MDHEN and CDR2 SYDVKM. V shed 3 bases, J shed 3 bases, and the junction held 8 bases outside the gene matches. The CDR3 covers 16 residues. CDR3 region: CASSLGSSGRVYEQYF. CDR3 in DNA: TGTGCCAGCAGTTTGGGCTCTAGCGGGAGAGTCTACGAGCAGTACTTC.

The chain carries TRBV30 and TRBJ2-7; 7 nucleotides line up with TRBD2. The trim removed 3 bases at V and 0 bases at J, leaving 5 bases unmatched. This CDR3 comprises 14 residues. CDR1 GTSNPN and CDR2 SVGIG come from the germline V gene (reference sequence). CDR3 DNA sequence: TGTGCCTGGAGGGCGGGACTATCCTCCTACGAGCAGTACTTC. Its translation: CAWRAGLSSYEQYF.

V is TRBV11-2 and J is TRBJ1-4; 9 bases are shared with TRBD1. This CDR3 contains 18 residues. The germline gives CDR1 SGHAT, CDR2 FQNNGV. With V trimmed by 3 bases and J by 3 bases, 11 bases remained unmatched. CDR3 protein: CASSFTTGGGLANEKLFF. DNA of the CDR3: TGTGCCAGCAGCTTCACCACAGGGGGCGGGTTGGCTAATGAAAAACTGTTTTTT.